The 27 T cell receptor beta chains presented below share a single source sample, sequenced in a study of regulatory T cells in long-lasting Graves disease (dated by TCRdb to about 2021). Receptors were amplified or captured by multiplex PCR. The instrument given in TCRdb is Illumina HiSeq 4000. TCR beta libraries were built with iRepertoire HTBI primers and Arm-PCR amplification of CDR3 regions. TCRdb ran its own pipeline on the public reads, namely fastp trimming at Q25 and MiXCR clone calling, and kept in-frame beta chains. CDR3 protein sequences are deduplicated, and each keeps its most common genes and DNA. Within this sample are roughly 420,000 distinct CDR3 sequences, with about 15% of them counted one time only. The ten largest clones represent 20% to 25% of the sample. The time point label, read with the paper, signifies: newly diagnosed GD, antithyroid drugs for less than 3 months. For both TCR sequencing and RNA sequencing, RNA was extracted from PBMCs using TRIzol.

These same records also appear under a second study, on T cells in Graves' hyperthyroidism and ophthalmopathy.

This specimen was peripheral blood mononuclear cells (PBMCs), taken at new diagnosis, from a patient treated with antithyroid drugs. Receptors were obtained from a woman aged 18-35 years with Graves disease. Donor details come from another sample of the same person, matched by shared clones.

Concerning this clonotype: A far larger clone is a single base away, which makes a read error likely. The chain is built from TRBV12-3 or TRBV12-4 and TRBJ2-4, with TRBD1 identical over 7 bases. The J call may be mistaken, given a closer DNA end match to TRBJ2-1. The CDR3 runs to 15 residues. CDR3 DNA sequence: TGTGCCAGCAGCTTCCGACAGGGACGTCAAGAGACCCAGTTCTTC. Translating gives CASSFRQGRQETQFF.

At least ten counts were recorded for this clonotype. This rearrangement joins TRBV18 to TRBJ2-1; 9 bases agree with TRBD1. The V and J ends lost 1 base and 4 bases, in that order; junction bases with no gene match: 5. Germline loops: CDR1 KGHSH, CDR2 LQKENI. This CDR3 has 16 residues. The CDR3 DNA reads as TGTGCCAGCTCACCACTGCTACAGGGGGCTTACAATGAGCAGTTCTTC. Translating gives CASSPLLQGAYNEQFF.

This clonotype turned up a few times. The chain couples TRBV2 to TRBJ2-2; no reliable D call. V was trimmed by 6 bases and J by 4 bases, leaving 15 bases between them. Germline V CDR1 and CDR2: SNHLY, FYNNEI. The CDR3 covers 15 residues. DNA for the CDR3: TGTGCCAGCAGCGTCCTACTCCCGGGCACCGGGGAGCTGTTTTTT. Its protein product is CASSVLLPGTGELFF.

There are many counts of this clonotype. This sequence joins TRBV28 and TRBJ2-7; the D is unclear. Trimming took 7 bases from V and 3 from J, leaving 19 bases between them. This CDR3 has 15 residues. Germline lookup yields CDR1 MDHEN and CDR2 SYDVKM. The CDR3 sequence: CASTSLTLPVYEQYF. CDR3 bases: TGTGCCAGCACTTCCCTGACACTTCCCGTCTACGAGCAGTACTTC.

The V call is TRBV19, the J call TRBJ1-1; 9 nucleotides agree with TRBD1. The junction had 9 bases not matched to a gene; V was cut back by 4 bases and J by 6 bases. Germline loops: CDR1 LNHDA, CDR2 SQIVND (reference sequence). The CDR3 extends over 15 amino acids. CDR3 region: CASSKASDRGPEAFF. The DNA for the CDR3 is TGTGCCAGTAGTAAGGCCTCGGACAGGGGCCCTGAAGCTTTCTTT. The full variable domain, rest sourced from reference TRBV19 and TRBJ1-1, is DGGITQSPKYLFRKEGQNVTLSCEQNLNHDAMYWYRQDPGQGLRLIYYSQIVNDFQKGDIAEGYSVSREKKESFPLTVTSAQKNPTAFYLCASSKASDRGPEAFFGQGTRLTVV.

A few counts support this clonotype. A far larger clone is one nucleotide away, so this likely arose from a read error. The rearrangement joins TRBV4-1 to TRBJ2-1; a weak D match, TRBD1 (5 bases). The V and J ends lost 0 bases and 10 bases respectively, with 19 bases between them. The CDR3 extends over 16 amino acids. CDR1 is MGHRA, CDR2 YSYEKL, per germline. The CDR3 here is CASSQEGGAAPYEQFF. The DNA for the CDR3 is TGCGCCAGCAGCCAAGAAGGTGGGGCGGCCCCCTACGAGCAGTTCTTC.

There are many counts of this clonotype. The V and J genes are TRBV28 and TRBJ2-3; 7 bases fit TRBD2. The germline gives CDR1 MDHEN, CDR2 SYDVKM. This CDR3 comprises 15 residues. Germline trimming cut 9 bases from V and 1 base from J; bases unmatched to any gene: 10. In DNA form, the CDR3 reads TGTGCCAGTAGTATACTTGCGGGGGGCACAGATACGCAGTATTTT. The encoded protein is CASSILAGGTDTQYF. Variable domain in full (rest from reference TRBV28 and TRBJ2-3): DVKVTQSSRYLVKRTGEKVFLECVQDMDHENMFWYRQDPGLGLRLIYFSYDVKMKEKGDIPEGYSVSREKKERFSLILESASTNQTSMYLCASSILAGGTDTQYFGPGTRLTVL.

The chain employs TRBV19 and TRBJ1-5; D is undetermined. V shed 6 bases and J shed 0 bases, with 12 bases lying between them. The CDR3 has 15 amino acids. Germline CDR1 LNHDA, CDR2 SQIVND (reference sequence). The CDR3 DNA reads TGTGCCAGTAGCACCGAAGGATATAGCAATCAGCCCCAGCATTTT. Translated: CASSTEGYSNQPQHF.

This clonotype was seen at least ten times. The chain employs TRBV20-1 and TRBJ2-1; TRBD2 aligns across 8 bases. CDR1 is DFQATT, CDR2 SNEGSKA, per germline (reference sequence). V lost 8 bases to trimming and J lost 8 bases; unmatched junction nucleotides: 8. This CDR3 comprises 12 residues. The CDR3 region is CSTILLADEQFF. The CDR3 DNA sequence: TGCAGTACCATCCTACTAGCGGATGAGCAGTTCTTC.

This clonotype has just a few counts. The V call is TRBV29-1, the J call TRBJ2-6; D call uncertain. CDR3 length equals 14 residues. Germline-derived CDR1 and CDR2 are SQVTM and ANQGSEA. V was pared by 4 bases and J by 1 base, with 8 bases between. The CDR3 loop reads CSVVQDSGANVLTF. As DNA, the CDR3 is TGCAGCGTTGTGCAGGATTCTGGGGCCAACGTCCTGACTTTC.

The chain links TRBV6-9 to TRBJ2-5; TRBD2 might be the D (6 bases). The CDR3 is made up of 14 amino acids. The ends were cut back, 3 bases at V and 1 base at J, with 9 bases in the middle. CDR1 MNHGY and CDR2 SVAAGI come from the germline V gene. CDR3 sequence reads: CASSYGTRQETQYF. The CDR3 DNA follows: TGTGCCAGCAGTTACGGGACTCGCCAAGAGACCCAGTACTTC.

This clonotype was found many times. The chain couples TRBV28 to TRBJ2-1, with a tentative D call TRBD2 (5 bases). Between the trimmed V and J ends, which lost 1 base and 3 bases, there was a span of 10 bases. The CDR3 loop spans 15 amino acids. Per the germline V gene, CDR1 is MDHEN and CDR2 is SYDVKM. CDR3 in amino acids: CASSLLGSGYNEQFF. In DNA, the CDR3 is TGTGCCAGCAGTTTATTGGGAAGCGGCTACAATGAGCAGTTCTTC.

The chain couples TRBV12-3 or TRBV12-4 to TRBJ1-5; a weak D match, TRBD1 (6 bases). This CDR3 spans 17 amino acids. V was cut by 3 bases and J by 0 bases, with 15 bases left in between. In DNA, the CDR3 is TGTGCCAGCAGTTTTCTCGACAGGTTATATAGCAATCAGCCCCAGCATTTT. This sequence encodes CASSFLDRLYSNQPQHF.

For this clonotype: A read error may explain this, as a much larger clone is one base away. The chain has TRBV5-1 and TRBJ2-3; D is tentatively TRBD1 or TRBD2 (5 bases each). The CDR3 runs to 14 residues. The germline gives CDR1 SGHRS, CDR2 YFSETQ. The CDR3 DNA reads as TGCGCCAGCAGGCAGGGTGGGAGCACAGCTACGCAGTATTTT. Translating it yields CASRQGGSTATQYF.

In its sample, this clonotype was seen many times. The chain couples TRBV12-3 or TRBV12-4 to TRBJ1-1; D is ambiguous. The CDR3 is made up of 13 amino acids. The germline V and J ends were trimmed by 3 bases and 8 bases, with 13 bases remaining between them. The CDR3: CASSFENEQEAFF. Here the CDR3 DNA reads TGTGCCAGCAGTTTTGAAAATGAACAAGAAGCTTTCTTT.

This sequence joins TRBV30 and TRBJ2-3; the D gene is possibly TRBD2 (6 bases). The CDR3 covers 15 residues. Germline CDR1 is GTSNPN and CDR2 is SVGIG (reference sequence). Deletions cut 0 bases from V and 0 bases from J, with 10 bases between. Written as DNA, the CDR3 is TGTGCCTGGAGTGTTTTGGCGGGAAGCACAGATACGCAGTATTTT. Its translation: CAWSVLAGSTDTQYF. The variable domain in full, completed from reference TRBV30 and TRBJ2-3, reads SQTIHQWPATLVQPVGSPLSLECTVEGTSNPNLYWYRQAAGRGLQLLFYSVGIGQISSEVPQNLSASRPQDRQFILSSKKLLLSDSGFYLCAWSVLAGSTDTQYFGPGTRLTVL.

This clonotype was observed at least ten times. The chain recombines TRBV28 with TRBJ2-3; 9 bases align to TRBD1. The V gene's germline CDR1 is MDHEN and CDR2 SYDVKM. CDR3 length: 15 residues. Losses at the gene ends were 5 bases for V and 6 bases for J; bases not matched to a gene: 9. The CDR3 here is CASSPRTGGVDTQYF. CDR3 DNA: TGTGCCAGCAGTCCAAGAACAGGGGGCGTTGATACGCAGTATTTT.

In DNA, the CDR3 is TGTGCCAGCAGTTTTAAGGGGGCGGGGACCGGGGAGCTGTTTTTT. Amino acid sequence: CASSFKGAGTGELFF. V is TRBV12-3 or TRBV12-4 and J is TRBJ2-2; a weak D match, TRBD1 (7 bases). The CDR3 is 15 residues long. V gave up 3 bases and J gave up 5 bases, with 13 bases separating them.

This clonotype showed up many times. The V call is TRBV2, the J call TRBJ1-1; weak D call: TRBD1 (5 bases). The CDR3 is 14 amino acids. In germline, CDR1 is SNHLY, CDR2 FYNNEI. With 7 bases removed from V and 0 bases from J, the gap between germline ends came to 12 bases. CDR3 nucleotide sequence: TGTGCCAGCAAGCAGACAGATATGAACACTGAAGCTTTCTTT. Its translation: CASKQTDMNTEAFF.

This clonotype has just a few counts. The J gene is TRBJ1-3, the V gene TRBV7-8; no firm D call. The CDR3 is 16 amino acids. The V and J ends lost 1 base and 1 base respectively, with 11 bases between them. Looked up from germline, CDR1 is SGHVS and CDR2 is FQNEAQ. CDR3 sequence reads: CASSLVTGNSGNTIYF. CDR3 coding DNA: TGTGCCAGCAGCTTAGTTACCGGCAATTCTGGAAACACCATATATTTT.

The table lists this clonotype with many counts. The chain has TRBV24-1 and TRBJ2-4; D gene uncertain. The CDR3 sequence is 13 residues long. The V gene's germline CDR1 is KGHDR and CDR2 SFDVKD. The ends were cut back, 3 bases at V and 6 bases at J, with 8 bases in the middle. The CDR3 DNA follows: TGTGCCACCAGTGATCCCAGTGTAAACATTCAGTACTTC. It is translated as CATSDPSVNIQYF.

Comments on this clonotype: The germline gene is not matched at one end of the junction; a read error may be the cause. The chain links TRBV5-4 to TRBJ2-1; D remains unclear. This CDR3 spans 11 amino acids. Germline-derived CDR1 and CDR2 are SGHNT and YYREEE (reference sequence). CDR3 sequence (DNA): TGTGCCAGCAGCTTGGGGGGATTACTGATCTTC. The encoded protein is CASSLGGLLIF.

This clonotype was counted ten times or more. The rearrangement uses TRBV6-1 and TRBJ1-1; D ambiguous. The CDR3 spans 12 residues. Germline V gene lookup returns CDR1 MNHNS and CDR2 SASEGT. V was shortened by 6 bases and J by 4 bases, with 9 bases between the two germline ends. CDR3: CASRVPLTEAFF. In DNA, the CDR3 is TGTGCCAGCAGGGTCCCCCTCACTGAAGCTTTCTTT.

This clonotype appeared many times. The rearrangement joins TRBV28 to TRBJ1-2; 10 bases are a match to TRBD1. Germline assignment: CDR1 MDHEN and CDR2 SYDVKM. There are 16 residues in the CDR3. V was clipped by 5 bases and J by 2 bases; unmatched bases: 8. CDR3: CASSTPRQGANYGYTF. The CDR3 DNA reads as TGTGCCAGCAGTACACCCCGACAGGGGGCAAACTATGGCTACACCTTC.

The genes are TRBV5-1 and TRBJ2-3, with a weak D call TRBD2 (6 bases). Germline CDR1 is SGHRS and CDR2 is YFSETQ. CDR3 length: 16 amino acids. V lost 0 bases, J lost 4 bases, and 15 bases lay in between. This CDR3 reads CASSLGNLAGSDTQYF. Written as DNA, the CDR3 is TGCGCCAGCAGCTTGGGAAATTTGGCGGGATCAGATACGCAGTATTTT. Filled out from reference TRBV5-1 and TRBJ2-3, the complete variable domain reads KAGVTQTPRYLIKTRGQQVTLSCSPISGHRSVSWYQQTPGQGLQFLFEYFSETQRNKGNFPGRFSGRQFSNSRSEMNVSTLELGDSALYLCASSLGNLAGSDTQYFGPGTRLTVL.

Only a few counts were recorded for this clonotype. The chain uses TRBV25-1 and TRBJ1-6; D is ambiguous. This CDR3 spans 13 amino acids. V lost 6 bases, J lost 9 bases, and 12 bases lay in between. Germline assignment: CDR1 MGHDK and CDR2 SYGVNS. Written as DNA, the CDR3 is TGTGCCAGCAGAAGTGAAGGTAGTTCACCCCTCCACTTT. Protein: CASRSEGSSPLHF. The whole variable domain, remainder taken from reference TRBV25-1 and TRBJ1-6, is EADIYQTPRYLVIGTGKKITLECSQTMGHDKMYWYQQDPGMELHLIHYSYGVNSTEKGDLSSESTVSRIRTEHFPLTLESARPSHTSQYLCASRSEGSSPLHFGNGTRLTVT.

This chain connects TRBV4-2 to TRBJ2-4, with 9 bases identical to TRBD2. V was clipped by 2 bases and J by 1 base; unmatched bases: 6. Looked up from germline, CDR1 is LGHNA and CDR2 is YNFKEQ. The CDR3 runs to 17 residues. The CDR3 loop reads CASSQHSGRGAKNIQYF. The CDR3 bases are TGTGCCAGCAGCCAACATAGCGGGAGAGGGGCCAAAAACATTCAGTACTTC.